A selection of T cell receptor beta chains follows, all from one sample in a study of T cells in Graves' hyperthyroidism and ophthalmopathy. TCRdb re-called the multiplex PCR reads with MiXCR, one entry per CDR3 protein. This repertoire shows under 40,000 distinct CDR3 sequences, 40% to 55% found once; its top ten account for 6.2%. The sample consisted of blood. These receptors all come from a woman between 50 and 59 years old with Graves' hyperthyroidism that later progressed to Graves' ophthalmopathy. CDR3s include the opening cysteine and the closing phenylalanine or tryptophan. D genes are given only for firm matches. Clone size is stated in some rows and not others, as once, few, many or a class when expanded.

clone_size j_call d_call v_call cdr3_aa cdr3_nt
medium-sized TRBJ1-2 TRBD1 TRBV20-1 CSASEGANYGYTF TGCAGTGCTAGCGAGGGGGCCAACTATGGCTACACCTTC
NA TRBJ1-1 NA TRBV9 CASSVDRGQGTEAFF TGTGCCAGCAGCGTAGATCGGGGCCAGGGAACTGAGGCTTTCTTT
few TRBJ1-1 NA TRBV18 CASSVARVNTEAFF TGTGCCAGCTCAGTAGCCAGGGTGAACACTGAAGCTTTCTTT
medium-sized TRBJ2-7 TRBD1 TRBV7-9 CASSPRQGTQYEQYF TGTGCCAGCAGTCCAAGACAGGGCACCCAGTACGAGCAGTACTTC
NA TRBJ1-1 NA TRBV20-1 CSARDRETEAFF TGCAGTGCTAGAGATCGGGAGACTGAAGCTTTCTTT
NA TRBJ2-7 TRBD2 TRBV11-2 CASSLELAGYYEQYF TGTGCCAGCAGCTTAGAACTAGCGGGTTACTACGAGCAGTACTTC
many TRBJ1-1 TRBD1 TRBV30 CAWSPTGGEAFF TGTGCCTGGAGTCCGACAGGGGGTGAAGCTTTCTTT
many TRBJ1-1 NA TRBV9 CASSGPRGTEAFF TGTGCCAGCAGCGGGCCCCGGGGCACTGAAGCTTTCTTT
NA TRBJ2-2 TRBD2 TRBV6-1 CASSYLAGNTGRLFF TGTGCCAGCAGTTACCTAGCGGGAAACACCGGGAGGCTGTTTTTT
medium-sized TRBJ1-6 NA TRBV20-1 CSARRQSSYNSPLHF TGCAGTGCTAGACGACAGAGCTCCTATAATTCACCCCTCCACTTT
NA TRBJ2-7 TRBD1 TRBV19 CASLRSTGTGGTQYF TGTGCCAGTCTCAGATCTACCGGGACAGGGGGAACGCAGTACTTC
NA TRBJ2-4 NA TRBV12-2 CASRLSENIQYF TGTGCAAGTCGCCTAAGCGAAAACATTCAGTACTTC
NA TRBJ1-1 NA TRBV7-9 CASNYWTVGPPPLIF TGTGCCAGCAATTATTGGACGGTCGGGCCCCCCCCCCTCATCTTT
NA TRBJ2-5 NA TRBV7-7 CASSQVGAETQYF TGTGCTAGCAGCCAGGTTGGGGCGGAGACCCAGTACTTC
NA TRBJ2-5 TRBD2 TRBV24-1 CATSDVGLAGGIQETQYF TGTGCCACCAGTGATGTCGGACTAGCGGGAGGAATACAAGAGACCCAGTACTTC
many TRBJ2-1 NA TRBV3-1 CASSQDLGSGPYNEQFF TGTGCCAGCAGCCAAGATCTAGGAAGCGGACCCTACAATGAGCAGTTCTTC
many TRBJ1-1 TRBD1 TRBV5-1 CASPTGVNTEAFF TGCGCCAGTCCGACAGGGGTGAACACTGAAGCTTTCTTT
NA TRBJ2-5 TRBD1 TRBV5-1 CASSSGQGKETQYF TGCGCCAGCAGCTCTGGACAGGGGAAAGAGACCCAGTACTTC
NA TRBJ2-2 NA TRBV24-1 CATSDFYEQYFGELFF NA
many TRBJ2-5 TRBD1 TRBV11-3 CASSPGTGWETQYF TGTGCCAGCAGCCCAGGGACAGGGTGGGAGACCCAGTACTTC
many TRBJ1-6 NA TRBV5-1 CASSHKSAVNSPLHF TGCGCCAGCAGCCACAAATCGGCGGTAAATTCACCCCTCCACTTT
NA TRBJ1-1 NA TRBV7-9 CASSLEVVNTEAFF TGTGCCAGCAGCTTAGAGGTTGTCAACACTGAAGCTTTCTTT